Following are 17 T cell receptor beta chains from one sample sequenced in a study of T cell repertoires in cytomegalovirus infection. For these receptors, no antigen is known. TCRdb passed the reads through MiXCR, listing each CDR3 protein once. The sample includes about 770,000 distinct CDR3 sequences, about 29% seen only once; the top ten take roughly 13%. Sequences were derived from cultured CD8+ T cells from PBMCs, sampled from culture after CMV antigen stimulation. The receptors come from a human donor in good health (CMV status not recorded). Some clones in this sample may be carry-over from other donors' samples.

CDR3 coding DNA: TGTGCCAGCAGTGAAGCTCCCGGTTCGGGAAACACCATATATTTT. Its translation is CASSEAPGSGNTIYF. The chain employs TRBV2 and TRBJ1-3; D unresolved. This CDR3 contains 15 residues. Trimming shortened V by 0 bases and J by 4 bases, and 10 bases separated the two germline ends. The germline gives CDR1 SNHLY, CDR2 FYNNEI.

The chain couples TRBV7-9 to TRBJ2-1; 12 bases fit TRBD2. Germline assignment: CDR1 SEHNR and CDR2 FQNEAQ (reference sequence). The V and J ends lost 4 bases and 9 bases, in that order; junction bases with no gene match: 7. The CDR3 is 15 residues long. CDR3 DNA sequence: TGTGCCAGCAGCTCCCTCGGACTAGCGGGGTTTGAGCAGTTCTTC. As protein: CASSSLGLAGFEQFF. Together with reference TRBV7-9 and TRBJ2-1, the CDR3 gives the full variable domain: DTGVSQNPRHKITKRGQNVTFRCDPISEHNRLYWYRQTLGQGPEFLTYFQNEAQLEKSRLLSDRFSAERPKGSFSTLEIQRTEQGDSAMYLCASSSLGLAGFEQFFGPGTRLTVL.

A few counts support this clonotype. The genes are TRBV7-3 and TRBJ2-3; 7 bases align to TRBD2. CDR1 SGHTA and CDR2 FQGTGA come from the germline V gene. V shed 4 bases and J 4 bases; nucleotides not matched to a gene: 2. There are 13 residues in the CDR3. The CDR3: CASSWGGADTQYF. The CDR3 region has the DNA TGTGCCAGCAGCTGGGGAGGGGCAGATACGCAGTATTTT.

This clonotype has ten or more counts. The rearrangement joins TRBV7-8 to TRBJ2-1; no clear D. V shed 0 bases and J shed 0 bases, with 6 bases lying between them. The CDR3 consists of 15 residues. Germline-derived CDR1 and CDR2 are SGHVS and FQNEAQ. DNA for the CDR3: TGTGCCAGCAGCTTAGCCGCTTACTCCTACAATGAGCAGTTCTTC. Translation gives CASSLAAYSYNEQFF.

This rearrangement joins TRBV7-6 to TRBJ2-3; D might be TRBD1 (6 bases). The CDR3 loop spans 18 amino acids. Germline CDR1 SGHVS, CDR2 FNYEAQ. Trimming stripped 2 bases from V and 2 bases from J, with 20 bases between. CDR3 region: CASSLKIGGHEPTDTQYF. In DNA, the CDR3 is TGTGCCAGCAGCTTAAAGATTGGGGGCCACGAACCCACAGATACGCAGTATTTT.

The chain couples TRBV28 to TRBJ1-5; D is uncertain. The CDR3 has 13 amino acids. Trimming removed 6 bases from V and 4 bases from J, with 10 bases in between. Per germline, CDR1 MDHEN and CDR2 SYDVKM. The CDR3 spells CASSPPPNQPQHF. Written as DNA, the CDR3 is TGTGCCAGCAGCCCGCCACCTAATCAGCCCCAGCATTTT.

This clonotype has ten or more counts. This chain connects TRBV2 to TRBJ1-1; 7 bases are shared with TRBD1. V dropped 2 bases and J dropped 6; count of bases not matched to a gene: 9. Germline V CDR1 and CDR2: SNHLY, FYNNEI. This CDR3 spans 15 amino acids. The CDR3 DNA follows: TGTGCCAGCAGTGAACGCGACAGGGTTGGGGCTGAAGCTTTCTTT. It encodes CASSERDRVGAEAFF.

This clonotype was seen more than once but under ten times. The CDR3 DNA reads TGTGCCAGCAGCTCAACTACAGTGAGGGGCAATCAGCCCCAGCATTTT. This sequence encodes CASSSTTVRGNQPQHF. The chain joins TRBV7-9 to TRBJ1-5, with D unresolved. The germline CDR1 and CDR2 sequences are SEHNR and FQNEAQ (reference sequence). This CDR3 contains 16 residues. The V gene lost 4 bases and the J gene lost 2 bases, with 15 bases spanning the gap.

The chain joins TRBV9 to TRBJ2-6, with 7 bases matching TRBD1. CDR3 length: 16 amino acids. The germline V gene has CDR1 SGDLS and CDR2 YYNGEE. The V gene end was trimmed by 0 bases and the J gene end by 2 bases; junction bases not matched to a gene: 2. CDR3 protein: CASSVDGTAGANVLTF. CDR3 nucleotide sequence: TGTGCCAGCAGCGTAGACGGGACAGCTGGGGCCAACGTCCTGACTTTC.

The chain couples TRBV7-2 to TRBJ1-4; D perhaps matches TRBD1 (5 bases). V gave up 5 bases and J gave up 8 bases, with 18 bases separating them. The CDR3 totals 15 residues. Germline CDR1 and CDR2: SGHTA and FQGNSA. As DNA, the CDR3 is TGTGCCAGCAGCCTCCTTCCGGGGCATGGCGAAAAACTGTTTTTT. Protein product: CASSLLPGHGEKLFF.

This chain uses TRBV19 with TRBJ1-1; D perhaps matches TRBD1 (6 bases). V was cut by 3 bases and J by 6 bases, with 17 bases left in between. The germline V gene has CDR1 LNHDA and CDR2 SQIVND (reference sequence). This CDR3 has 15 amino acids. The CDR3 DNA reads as TGTGCCAGTAGTATGGAGGAACAGGGTAGTCCTGAAGCTTTCTTT. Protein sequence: CASSMEEQGSPEAFF. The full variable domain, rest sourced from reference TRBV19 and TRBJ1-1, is DGGITQSPKYLFRKEGQNVTLSCEQNLNHDAMYWYRQDPGQGLRLIYYSQIVNDFQKGDIAEGYSVSREKKESFPLTVTSAQKNPTAFYLCASSMEEQGSPEAFFGQGTRLTVV.

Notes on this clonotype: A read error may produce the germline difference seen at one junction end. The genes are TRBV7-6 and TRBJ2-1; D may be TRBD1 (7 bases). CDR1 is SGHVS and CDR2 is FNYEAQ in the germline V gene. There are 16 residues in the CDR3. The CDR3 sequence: CTSSPEGSGGRNEQFF. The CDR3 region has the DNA TGTACCAGCAGCCCTGAAGGGTCAGGGGGGCGGAATGAGCAGTTCTTC. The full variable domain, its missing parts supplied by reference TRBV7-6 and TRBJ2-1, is GAGVSQSPRYKVTKRGQDVALRCDPISGHVSLYWYRQALGQGPEFLTYFNYEAQQDKSGLPNDRFSAERPEGSISTLTIQRTEQRDSAMYRCTSSPEGSGGRNEQFFGPGTRLTVL.

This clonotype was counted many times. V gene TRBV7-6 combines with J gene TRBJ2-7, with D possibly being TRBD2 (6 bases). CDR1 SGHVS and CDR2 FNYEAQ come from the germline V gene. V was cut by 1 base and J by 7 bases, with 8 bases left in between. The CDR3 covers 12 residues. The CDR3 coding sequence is TGTGCCAGCAGCTTAGTTGGGAGGGAGCAGTACTTC. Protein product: CASSLVGREQYF.

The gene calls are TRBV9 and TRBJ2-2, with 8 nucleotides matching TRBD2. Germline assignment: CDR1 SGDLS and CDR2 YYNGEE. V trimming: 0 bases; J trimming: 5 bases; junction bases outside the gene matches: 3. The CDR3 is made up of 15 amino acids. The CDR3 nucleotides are TGTGCCAGCAGCGTAGGGGGCGGGAGGACCGGGGAGCTGTTTTTT. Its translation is CASSVGGGRTGELFF.

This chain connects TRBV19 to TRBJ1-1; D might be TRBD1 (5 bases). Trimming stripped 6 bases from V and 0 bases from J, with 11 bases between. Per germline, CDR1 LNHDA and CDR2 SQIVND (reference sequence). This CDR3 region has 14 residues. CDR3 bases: TGTGCCAGTAGCGAGGGGACTATGAACACTGAAGCTTTCTTT. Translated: CASSEGTMNTEAFF.

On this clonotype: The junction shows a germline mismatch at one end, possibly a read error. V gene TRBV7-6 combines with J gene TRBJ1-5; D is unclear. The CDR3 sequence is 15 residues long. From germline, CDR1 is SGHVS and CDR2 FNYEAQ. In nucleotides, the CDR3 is TGTGCCAGCTGCTTGTCCAGTTATAGCAATCAGCCCCAGCATTTT. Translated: CASCLSSYSNQPQHF.

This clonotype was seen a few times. The chain's CDR3 is CASREKTDRTEDTGELFF. Written as DNA, the CDR3 is TGTGCCAGCAGGGAGAAGACAGACAGGACGGAGGACACCGGGGAGCTGTTTTTT. The V gene is TRBV7-9, the J gene TRBJ2-2; D may be TRBD1 (6 bases). The germline V and J ends were trimmed by 6 bases and 3 bases, with 23 bases remaining between them. CDR1 and CDR2 from the germline V gene are SEHNR and FQNEAQ (reference sequence). The CDR3 is made up of 18 amino acids. The full variable domain, rest sourced from reference TRBV7-9 and TRBJ2-2, is DTGVSQNPRHKITKRGQNVTFRCDPISEHNRLYWYRQTLGQGPEFLTYFQNEAQLEKSRLLSDRFSAERPKGSFSTLEIQRTEQGDSAMYLCASREKTDRTEDTGELFFGEGSRLTVL.